This TCR beta chain was captured in a study of shared clonotypes between healthy human individuals. TCRdb keeps only in-frame clones here, not all; method: immunoSEQ multiplex PCR. The sample lists over a million clones; over 95% were seen once. Study results and caveats: Generation probability values for non-shared clonotypes were lower than those for clonotypes shared by all four donors.

The CDR3 is 16 amino acids. The V gene end was trimmed by 4 bases and the J gene end by 7 bases; junction bases not matched to a gene: 13. The germline CDR1 and CDR2 sequences are KGHSH and LQKENI. With respect to this clone: No antigen is known for it.

This TCR derives from a man aged 25 to 40 in good health. Sequencing was performed on naive CD4+ T cells sorted from blood. Noted subset: CD45RA+ positively selected. The chain uses TRBV18 and TRBJ2-1, with TRBD1 identical over 7 bases. CDR3 amino acids: CASSLLTGTVGNEQFF. The CDR3 coding sequence is TGTGCCAGCTCACTCCTGACCGGGACAGTTGGGAATGAGCAGTTCTTC.